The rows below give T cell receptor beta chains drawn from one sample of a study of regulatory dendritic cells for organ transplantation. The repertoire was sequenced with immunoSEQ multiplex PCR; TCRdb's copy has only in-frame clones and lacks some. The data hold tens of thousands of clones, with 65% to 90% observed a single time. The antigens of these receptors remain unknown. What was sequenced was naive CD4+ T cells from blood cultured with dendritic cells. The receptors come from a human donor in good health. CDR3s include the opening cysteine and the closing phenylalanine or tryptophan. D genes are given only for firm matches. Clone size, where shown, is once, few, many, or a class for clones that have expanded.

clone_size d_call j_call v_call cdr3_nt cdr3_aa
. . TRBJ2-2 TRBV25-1 TGTGCCAGCAGGCAGGGGCACACCGGGGAGCTGTTTTTT CASRQGHTGELFF
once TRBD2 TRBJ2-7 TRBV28 TGTGCCAGCAGCCGGAGGACTAGCGGCCGGAAAGGGGTCTTC CASSRRTSGRKGVF
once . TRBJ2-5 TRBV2 TGTGCCAGCATAGGGGAAGAGACCCAGTACTTC CASIGEETQYF
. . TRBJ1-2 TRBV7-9 TGTGCCAGCAGCCCCGAGGGCCTTCCTAACTATGGCTACACCTTC CASSPEGLPNYGYTF
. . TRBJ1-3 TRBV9 TGTGCCAGCAGCCCACGACCATACATAAACTCCCTCTCTGGAAACACCATATATTTT CASSPRPYINSLSGNTIYF
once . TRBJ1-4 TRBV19 TGTGCCAGTAGTCCAGTATCCCCCGGGGCTAATGAAAAACTGTTTTTT CASSPVSPGANEKLFF
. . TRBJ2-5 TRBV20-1 TGCAGTTCAATCCGAATGGAGACCCAGTACTTC CSSIRMETQYF
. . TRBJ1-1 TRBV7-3 TGTGCCAGCAGCTCCGGGGCGAACACTGAAGCTTTCTTT CASSSGANTEAFF
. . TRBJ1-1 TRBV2 TGTGCCAGCAGTGTACGAGACAGGCGGAACACTGAAGCTTTCTTT CASSVRDRRNTEAFF
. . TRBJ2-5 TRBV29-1 TGCAGCGTTGAGCCGGGACCTAAGACCCAGTACTTC CSVEPGPKTQYF
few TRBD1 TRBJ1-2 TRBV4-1 TGCGCCAGCAGCCAGGCCCGGGACAGGGTATATGGCTACACCTTC CASSQARDRVYGYTF
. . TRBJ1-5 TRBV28 TGTGCCAGCAGTTCGACGGCCCTGGCGGATCAGCCCCAGCATTTT CASSSTALADQPQHF
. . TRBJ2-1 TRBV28 TGTGCCAGCAGTTTTCGGAGCTCCTACAATGAGCAGTTCTTC CASSFRSSYNEQFF
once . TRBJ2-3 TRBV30 TGTGCCTGGAGCGGGGGAGGTTCTCAGTATTTT CAWSGGGSQYF
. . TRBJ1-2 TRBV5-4 TGTGCCAGCAGCTTGGGAGTCGGGACCTATGGCTACACCTTC CASSLGVGTYGYTF
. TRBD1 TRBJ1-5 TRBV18 TGTGCCAGCTCACCCACAGGGGGCAATCAGCCCCAGCATTTT CASSPTGGNQPQHF
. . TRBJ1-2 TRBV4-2 TGTGCCAGCAGCCAAGATACGCACAGTTTAGTCGGCTACACCTTC CASSQDTHSLVGYTF
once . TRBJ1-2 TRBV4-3 TGCGCCAGCAGCCAAGCGCCAGGGTATGGCTACACCTTC CASSQAPGYGYTF
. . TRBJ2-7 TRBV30 TGTGCCTGGACCCGAAGCGTCCCCCGAATGGTAAGCTCCTACGAGCAGTACTTC CAWTRSVPRMVSSYEQYF
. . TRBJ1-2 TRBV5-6 TGTGCCAGCAGCCGAAACTATGGCTACACCTTC CASSRNYGYTF
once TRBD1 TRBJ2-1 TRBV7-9 TGTGCCAGCAGCTTATCGGGGATCCGGGACAGAGTAAATGAGCAGTTCTTC CASSLSGIRDRVNEQFF
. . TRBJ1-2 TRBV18 TGTGCCAGCTTCGGAGAAGGCAACTATGGCTACACCTTC CASFGEGNYGYTF
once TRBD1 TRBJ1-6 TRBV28 TGTGCCAGCAGTTTGGTGGCAGGGGGCTCACCCCTCCACTTT CASSLVAGGSPLHF
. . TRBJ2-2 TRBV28 TGTGCCAGCAGTTTGGGGTCGAACACCGGGGAGCTGTTTTTT CASSLGSNTGELFF
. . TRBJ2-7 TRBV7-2 TGTGCCAGCAGCTTACCGTCTAGGGCCGAGCAGTACTTC CASSLPSRAEQYF
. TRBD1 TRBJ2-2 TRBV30 TGTGCCTGGAGTACCCCTGTGGGACAGGGGGCTTCCGGGGAGCTGTTTTTT CAWSTPVGQGASGELFF
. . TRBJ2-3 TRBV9 TGTGCCAGCAGCGACAGCGGTAGCACAGATACGCAGTATTTT CASSDSGSTDTQYF
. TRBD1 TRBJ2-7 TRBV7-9 TGTGCCAGCAGCTTAGTGCGACAGGGGTGGTCCTACGAGCAGTACTTC CASSLVRQGWSYEQYF
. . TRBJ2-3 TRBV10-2 TGCGCCAGCAGTGAGTCGTGGGGGCTCACAGATACGCAGTATTTT CASSESWGLTDTQYF
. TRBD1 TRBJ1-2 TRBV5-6 TGTGCCAGCAGCTTCGTGGACAGGAGCTTCTATGGCTACACCTTC CASSFVDRSFYGYTF
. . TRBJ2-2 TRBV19 TGTGCCAGTAGTGTCGGGATGTACACCGGGGAGCTGTTTTTT CASSVGMYTGELFF
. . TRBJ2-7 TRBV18 TGTGCCAGCTCCCCCGGAGGTTACGAGCAGTACTTC CASSPGGYEQYF
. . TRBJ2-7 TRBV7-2 TGTGCCAGCAGCCCGCAGGGGATCTACGAGCAGTACTTC CASSPQGIYEQYF
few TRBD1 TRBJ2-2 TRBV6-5 TGTGCCAGCAGGTTGACAGGGCTTGCCGGGGAGCTGTTTTTT CASRLTGLAGELFF
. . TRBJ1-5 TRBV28 TGTGCCAGCAGTCGGACGGGGCGGAGCAATCAGCCCCAGCATTTT CASSRTGRSNQPQHF
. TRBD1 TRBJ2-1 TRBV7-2 TGTGCCGGTGGTGGGACAGTCGGCTACAATGAGCAGTTCTTC CAGGGTVGYNEQFF
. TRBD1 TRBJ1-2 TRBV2 TGTGCCAGCAGCGGACAGGGATTGAGTGGCTACACCTTC CASSGQGLSGYTF
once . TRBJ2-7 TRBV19 TGTGCCAGTAGTATAGTCGCGGGACCAAACTACGAGCAGTACTTC CASSIVAGPNYEQYF
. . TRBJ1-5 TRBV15 TGTGCCACCAGCAGGCCATCCAGTCGCAATCAGCCCCAGCATTTT CATSRPSSRNQPQHF
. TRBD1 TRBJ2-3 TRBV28 TGTGCCAGCGGAGCCCTTGGGACAGCTACTAGCACAGATACGCAGTATTTT CASGALGTATSTDTQYF
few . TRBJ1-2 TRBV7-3 TGTGCCAGCAGCCCTACCAGGGGAGACTATGGCTACACCTTC CASSPTRGDYGYTF
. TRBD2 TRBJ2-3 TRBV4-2 TGTGCCAGCAGCCCCCGCCAAGGCGGGGGTAGCACAGATACGCAGTATTTT CASSPRQGGGSTDTQYF
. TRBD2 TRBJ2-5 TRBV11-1 TGTGCCAGCGGGGGGAGGGTCCAAGAGACCCAGTACTTC CASGGRVQETQYF
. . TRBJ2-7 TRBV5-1 TGCGCCAGCAGCTTGGTCGGGTACGAGCAGTACTTC CASSLVGYEQYF
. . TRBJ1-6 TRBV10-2 TGCGCCAGCAGTGAACTGCGGACGGTTAATAATTCACCCCTCCACTTT CASSELRTVNNSPLHF
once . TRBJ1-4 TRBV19 TGTGCCAGCGGGAGGACAATAACTAATGAAAAACTGTTTTTT CASGRTITNEKLFF
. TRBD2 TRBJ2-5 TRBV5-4 TGTGCCAGCAGCTTGGCTGGCGGGGGTTACCAAGAGACCCAGTACTTC CASSLAGGGYQETQYF
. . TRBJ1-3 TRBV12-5 TGTGCTAGTGGTTTGTCGGGTACTGGAAACACCATATATTTT CASGLSGTGNTIYF
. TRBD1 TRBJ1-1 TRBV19 TGTGCCAGTAGCGTTCGGGGACAGGGGAACACTGAAGCTTTCTTT CASSVRGQGNTEAFF
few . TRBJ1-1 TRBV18 TGTGCCAGCTCACCACAAGAAGGGGGTGAAGCTTTCTTT CASSPQEGGEAFF